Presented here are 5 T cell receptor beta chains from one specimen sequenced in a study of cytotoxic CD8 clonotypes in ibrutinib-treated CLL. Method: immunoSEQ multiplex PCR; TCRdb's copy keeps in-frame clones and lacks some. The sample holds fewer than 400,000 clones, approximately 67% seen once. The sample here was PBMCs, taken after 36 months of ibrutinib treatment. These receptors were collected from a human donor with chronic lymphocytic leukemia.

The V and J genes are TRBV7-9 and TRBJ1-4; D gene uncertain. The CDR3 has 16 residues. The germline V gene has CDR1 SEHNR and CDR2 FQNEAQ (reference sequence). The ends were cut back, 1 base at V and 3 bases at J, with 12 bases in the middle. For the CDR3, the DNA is TGTGCCAGCAGCTTAGATTGGGGAGTGGCTAATGAAAAACTGTTTTTT. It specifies CASSLDWGVANEKLFF.

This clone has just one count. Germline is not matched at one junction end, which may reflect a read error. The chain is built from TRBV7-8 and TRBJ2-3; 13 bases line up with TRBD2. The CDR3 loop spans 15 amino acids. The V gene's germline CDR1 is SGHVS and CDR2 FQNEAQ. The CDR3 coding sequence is TGTGCCAGCACCTTACTAGCGGGGGGGACAGATACGCAGTATTTT. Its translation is CASTLLAGGTDTQYF.

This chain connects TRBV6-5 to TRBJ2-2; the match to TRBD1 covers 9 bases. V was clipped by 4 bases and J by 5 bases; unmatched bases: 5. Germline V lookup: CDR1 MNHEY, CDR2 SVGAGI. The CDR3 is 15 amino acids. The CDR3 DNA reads TGTGCCAGCAGTTGGTACAGGGGGCAAACCGGGGAGCTGTTTTTT. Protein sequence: CASSWYRGQTGELFF.

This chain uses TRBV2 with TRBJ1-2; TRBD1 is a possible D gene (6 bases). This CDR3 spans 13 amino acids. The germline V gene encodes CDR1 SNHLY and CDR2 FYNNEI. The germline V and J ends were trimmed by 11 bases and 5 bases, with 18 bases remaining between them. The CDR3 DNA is TGTGCCGCCTGGGGACAAAAGGCGTATGGCTACACCTTC. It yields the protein CAAWGQKAYGYTF.

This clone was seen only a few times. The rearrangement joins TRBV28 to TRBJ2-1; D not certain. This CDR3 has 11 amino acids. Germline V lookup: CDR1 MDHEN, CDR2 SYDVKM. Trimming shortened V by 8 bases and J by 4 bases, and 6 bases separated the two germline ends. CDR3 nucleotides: TGTGCCAGCTCCGGATACAATGAGCAGTTCTTC. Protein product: CASSGYNEQFF.